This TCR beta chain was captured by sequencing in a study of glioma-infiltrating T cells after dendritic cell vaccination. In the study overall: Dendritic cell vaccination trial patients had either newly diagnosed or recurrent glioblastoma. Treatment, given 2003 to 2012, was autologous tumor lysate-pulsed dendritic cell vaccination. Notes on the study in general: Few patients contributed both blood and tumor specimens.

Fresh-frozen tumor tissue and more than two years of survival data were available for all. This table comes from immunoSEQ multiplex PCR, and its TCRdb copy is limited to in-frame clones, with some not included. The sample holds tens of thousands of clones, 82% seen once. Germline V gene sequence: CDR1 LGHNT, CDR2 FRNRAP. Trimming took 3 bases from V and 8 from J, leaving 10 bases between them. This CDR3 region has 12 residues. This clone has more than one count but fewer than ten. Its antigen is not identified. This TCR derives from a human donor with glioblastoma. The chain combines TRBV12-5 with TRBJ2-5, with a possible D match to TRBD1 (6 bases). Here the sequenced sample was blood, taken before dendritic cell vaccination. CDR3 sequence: CASGFGQLTQYF. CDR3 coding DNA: TGTGCTAGTGGTTTTGGACAGCTCACCCAGTACTTC.